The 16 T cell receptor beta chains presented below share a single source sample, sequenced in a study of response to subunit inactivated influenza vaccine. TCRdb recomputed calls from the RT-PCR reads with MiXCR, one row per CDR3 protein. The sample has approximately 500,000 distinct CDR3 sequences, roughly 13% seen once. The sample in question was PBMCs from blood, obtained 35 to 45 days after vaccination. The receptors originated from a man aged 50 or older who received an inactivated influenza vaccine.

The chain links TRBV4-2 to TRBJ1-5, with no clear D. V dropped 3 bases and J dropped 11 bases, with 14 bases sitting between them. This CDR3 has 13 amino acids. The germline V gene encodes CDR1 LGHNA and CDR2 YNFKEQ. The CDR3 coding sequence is TGTGCCAGCAGCCAGGACCCGTCTTCAGCCCAGCATTTT. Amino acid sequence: CASSQDPSSAQHF.

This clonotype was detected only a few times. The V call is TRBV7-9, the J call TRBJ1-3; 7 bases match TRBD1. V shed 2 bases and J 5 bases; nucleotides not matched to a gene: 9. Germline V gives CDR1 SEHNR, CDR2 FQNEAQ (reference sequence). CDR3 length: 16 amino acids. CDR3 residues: CASSLLGDRERNTIYF. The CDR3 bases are TGTGCCAGCAGCTTATTGGGCGACAGGGAAAGAAACACCATATATTTT.

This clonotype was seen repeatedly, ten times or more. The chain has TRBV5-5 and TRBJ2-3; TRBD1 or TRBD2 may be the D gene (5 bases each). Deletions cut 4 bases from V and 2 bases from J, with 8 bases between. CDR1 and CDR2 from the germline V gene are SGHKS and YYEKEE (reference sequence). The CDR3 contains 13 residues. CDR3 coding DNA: TGTGCCAGCAGCCCCGGGACCACAGATACGCAGTATTTT. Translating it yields CASSPGTTDTQYF.

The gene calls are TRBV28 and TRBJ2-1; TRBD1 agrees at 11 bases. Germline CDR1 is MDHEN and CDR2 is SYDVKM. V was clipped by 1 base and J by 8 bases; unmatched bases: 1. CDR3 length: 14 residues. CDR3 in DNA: TGTGCCAGCAGTTTATTGGGACAGGGGGATGAGCAGTTCTTC. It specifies CASSLLGQGDEQFF.

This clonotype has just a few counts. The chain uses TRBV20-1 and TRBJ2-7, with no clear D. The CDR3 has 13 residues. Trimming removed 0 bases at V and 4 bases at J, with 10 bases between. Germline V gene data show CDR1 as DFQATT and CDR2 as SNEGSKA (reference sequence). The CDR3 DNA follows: TGCAGTGCTAGAGACCCCACTCAATACGAGCAGTACTTC. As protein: CSARDPTQYEQYF.

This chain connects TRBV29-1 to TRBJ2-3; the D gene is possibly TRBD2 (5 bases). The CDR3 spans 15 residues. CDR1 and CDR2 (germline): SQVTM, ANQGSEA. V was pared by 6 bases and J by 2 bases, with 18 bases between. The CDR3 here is CSVGDSGFNTDTQYF. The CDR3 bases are TGCAGCGTGGGCGACTCGGGGTTCAACACAGATACGCAGTATTTT.

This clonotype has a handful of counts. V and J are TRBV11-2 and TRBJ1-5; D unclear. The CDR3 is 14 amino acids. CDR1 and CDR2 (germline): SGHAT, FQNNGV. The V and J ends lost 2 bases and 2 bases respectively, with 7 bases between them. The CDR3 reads CASSLSDGNQPQHF. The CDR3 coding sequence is TGTGCCAGCAGCTTATCGGATGGCAATCAGCCCCAGCATTTT.

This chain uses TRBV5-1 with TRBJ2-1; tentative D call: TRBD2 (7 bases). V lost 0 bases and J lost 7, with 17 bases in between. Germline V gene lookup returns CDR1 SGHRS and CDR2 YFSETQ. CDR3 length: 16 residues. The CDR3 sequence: CASSLAKGGSVNEQFF. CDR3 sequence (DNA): TGCGCCAGCAGCTTGGCCAAGGGGGGGAGTGTGAATGAGCAGTTCTTC.

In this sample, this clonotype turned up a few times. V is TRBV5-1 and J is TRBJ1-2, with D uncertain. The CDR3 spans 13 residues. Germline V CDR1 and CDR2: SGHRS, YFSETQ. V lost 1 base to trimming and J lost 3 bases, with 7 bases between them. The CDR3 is CASSLLTDYGYTF. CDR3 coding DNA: TGCGCCAGCAGCTTGCTAACGGACTATGGCTACACCTTC.

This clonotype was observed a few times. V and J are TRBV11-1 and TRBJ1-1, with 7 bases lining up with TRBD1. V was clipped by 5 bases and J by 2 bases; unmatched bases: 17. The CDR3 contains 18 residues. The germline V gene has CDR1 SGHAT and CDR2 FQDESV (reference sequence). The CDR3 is CASSLPTGTPDSNTEAFF. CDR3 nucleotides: TGTGCCAGCAGCCTCCCGACAGGGACGCCCGATAGTAACACTGAAGCTTTCTTT.

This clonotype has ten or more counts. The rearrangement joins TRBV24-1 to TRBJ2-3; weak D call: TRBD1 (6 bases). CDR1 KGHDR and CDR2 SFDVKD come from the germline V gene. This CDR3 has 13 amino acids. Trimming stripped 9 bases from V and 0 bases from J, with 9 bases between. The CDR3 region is CATGDISTDTQYF. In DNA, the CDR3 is TGTGCCACCGGGGACATAAGCACAGATACGCAGTATTTT.

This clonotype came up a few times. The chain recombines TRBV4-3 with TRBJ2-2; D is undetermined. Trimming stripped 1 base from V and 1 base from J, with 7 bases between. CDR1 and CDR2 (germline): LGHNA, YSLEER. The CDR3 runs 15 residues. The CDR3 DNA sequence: TGCGCCAGCAGCCAAGGCCAGCGGAACACCGGGGAGCTGTTTTTT. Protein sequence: CASSQGQRNTGELFF.

The CDR3 loop reads CASSLGLAGAWVEQFF. CDR3 coding DNA: TGTGCCAGCAGCTTAGGACTAGCGGGAGCTTGGGTTGAGCAGTTCTTC. J is TRBJ2-1 and V is TRBV7-6, with 12 bases lining up with TRBD2. Germline CDR1 reads SGHVS; CDR2 reads FNYEAQ. J gave up 9 bases and V 1 base, and 7 bases lay outside the gene matches. The CDR3 length is 16 residues. Combining the CDR3 with reference TRBV7-6 and TRBJ2-1 gives the whole variable domain GAGVSQSPRYKVTKRGQDVALRCDPISGHVSLYWYRQALGQGPEFLTYFNYEAQQDKSGLPNDRFSAERPEGSISTLTIQRTEQRDSAMYRCASSLGLAGAWVEQFFGPGTRLTVL.

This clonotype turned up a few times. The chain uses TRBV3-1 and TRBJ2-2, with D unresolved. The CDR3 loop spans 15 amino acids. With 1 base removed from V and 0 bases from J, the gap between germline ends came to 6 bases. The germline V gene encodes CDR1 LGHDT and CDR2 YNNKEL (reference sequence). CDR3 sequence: CASSQGRTNTGELFF. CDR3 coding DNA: TGTGCCAGCAGCCAAGGACGAACGAACACCGGGGAGCTGTTTTTT. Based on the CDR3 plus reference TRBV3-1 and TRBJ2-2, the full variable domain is DTAVSQTPKYLVTQMGNDKSIKCEQNLGHDTMYWYKQDSKKFLKIMFSYNNKELIINETVPNRFSPKSPDKAHLNLHINSLELGDSAVYFCASSQGRTNTGELFFGEGSRLTVL.

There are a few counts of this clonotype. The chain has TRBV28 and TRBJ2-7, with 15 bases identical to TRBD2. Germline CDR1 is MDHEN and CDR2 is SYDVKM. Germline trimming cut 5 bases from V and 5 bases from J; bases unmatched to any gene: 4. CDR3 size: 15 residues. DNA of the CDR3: TGTGCCAGCAGTGGACTAGCGGGAGGGCGAAACGAGCAGTACTTC. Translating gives CASSGLAGGRNEQYF.

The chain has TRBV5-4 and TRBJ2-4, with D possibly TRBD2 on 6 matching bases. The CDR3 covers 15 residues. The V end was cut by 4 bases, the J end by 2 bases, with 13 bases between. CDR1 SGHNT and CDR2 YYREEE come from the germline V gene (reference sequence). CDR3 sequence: CASSKTGEPKNIQYF. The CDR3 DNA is TGTGCCAGCAGCAAGACGGGAGAGCCCAAAAACATTCAGTACTTC.